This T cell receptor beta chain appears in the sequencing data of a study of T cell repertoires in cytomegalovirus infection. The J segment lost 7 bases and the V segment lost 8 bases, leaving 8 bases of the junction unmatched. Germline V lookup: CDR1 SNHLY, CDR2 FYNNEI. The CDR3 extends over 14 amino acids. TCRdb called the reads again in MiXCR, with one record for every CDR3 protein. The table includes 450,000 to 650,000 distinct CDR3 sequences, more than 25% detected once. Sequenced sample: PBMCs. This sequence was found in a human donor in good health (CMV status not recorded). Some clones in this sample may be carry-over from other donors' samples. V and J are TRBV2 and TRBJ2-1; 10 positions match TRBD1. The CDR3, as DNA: TGTGCCAGCGGAGGACAGGGGGGTACGAATGAGCAGTTCTTC. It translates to CASGGQGGTNEQFF.